These T cell receptor beta chains were read from a single sample in a study of CD8 T cells in ankylosing spondylitis. TCRdb fed the 5' RACE reads into MiXCR, producing one record per CDR3 protein. Of roughly 440,000 distinct CDR3 sequences detected, roughly 15% appear once; the ten largest clones hold 0.95% to 1.1%. Sequenced: blood, either unsorted or a sorted T cell fraction (not recorded which). Receptor source: a male donor with ankylosing spondylitis. The CDR3 runs from the conserved cysteine through the conserved F or W. The D gene is left open where the match is weak. The size field is filled for only some rows; it gives once, few, many or a size class.

.	TRBV7-9	TRBJ2-5	few	CASSLTPGVKETQYF	TGTGCCAGCAGCCTCACGCCGGGAGTGAAAGAGACCCAGTACTTC
TRBD1	TRBV10-3	TRBJ1-3	few	CAISNPGQGSGNTIYF	TGTGCCATCAGTAACCCGGGACAGGGGTCTGGAAACACCATATATTTT
.	TRBV2	TRBJ2-2	few	CASRTDSLNTGELFF	TGTGCCAGCAGGACGGACAGCCTGAACACCGGGGAGCTGTTTTTT
.	TRBV7-3	TRBJ2-3	.	CASSFQGSRGTDTQYF	TGTGCCAGCAGCTTCCAGGGTAGTCGAGGAACAGATACGCAGTATTTT
.	TRBV27	TRBJ1-2	.	CASSRGRETNYGYTF	TGTGCCAGCAGCCGAGGACGGGAAACTAACTATGGCTACACCTTC
.	TRBV12-3/TRBV12-4	TRBJ2-1	.	CATKGMVYNEQFF	TGTGCCACGAAGGGGATGGTCTACAATGAGCAGTTCTTC
TRBD1	TRBV6-2/TRBV6-3	TRBJ1-2	.	CASSKPGQGAPGYTF	TGTGCCAGCAGTAAACCGGGACAGGGGGCTCCTGGCTACACCTTC
TRBD2	TRBV6-5	TRBJ2-1	.	CASSYLAGGGAEQFF	TGTGCCAGCAGTTACCTGGCGGGGGGCGGGGCTGAGCAGTTCTTC
TRBD1	TRBV5-1	TRBJ2-3	few	CASSPTGGQRADTQYF	TGCGCCAGCAGCCCAACAGGGGGACAGAGGGCAGATACGCAGTATTTT
.	TRBV2	TRBJ1-5	few	CASSVGGLRQPQHF	TGTGCCAGCAGTGTCGGAGGGTTACGGCAGCCCCAGCATTTT
.	TRBV19	TRBJ1-1	.	CASSTRYSITTEAFF	TGTGCCAGTAGTACCCGATATTCTATAACCACTGAAGCTTTCTTT
.	TRBV7-2	TRBJ2-1	.	CASSPLMRSYNEQFF	TGTGCCAGCAGCCCGCTAATGAGGTCCTACAATGAGCAGTTCTTC
.	TRBV20-1	TRBJ1-3	.	CSARGEGTIYF	TGCAGTGCTAGAGGGGAGGGCACCATATATTTT
.	TRBV24-1	TRBJ2-2	.	CATSDRYGELFF	TGTGCCACCAGTGACCGCTACGGGGAGCTGTTTTTT
.	TRBV11-1	TRBJ2-1	.	CASSPTVGAGKDEQFF	TGTGCCAGCAGCCCTACGGTAGGGGCGGGAAAGGATGAGCAGTTCTTC
.	TRBV20-1	TRBJ1-5	.	CSARGGVGDQPQHF	TGCAGTGCTAGAGGTGGGGTGGGAGATCAGCCCCAGCATTTT
.	TRBV5-5	TRBJ2-7	.	CASRPDGRYEQYF	TGTGCCAGCAGACCCGACGGACGCTACGAGCAGTACTTC